The entry below describes one T cell receptor beta chain. Its target is not known. This CDR3 spans 14 amino acids. In germline, CDR1 is DFQATT, CDR2 SNEGSKA (reference sequence). Trimming pared 0 bases from V and 1 base from J, leaving 9 bases between. The data were obtained in a study of T-cell memory formation after mild COVID-19. Findings and limits, study-wide: Among CD4+ contracting clones, most were CM and EM, and CD8+ ones EMRA. The finding that pre-infection memory included some responding clones suggested that cross-reactive memory joined.

With constant-segment primers, 5'RACE yielded cDNA libraries of TCR alpha and TCR beta that carried sample barcodes and UMIs. TCRdb called the 5' RACE reads again in MiXCR, with one record for every CDR3 protein. The sample includes about 540,000 distinct CDR3 sequences, about a fifth of them seen just once. The source is an adult woman who had mild COVID-19 (a few samples of this study predate the infection). Cell type and time point are not known. The chain links TRBV20-1 to TRBJ2-5; D gene ambiguous. The sample consisted of PBMCs or a T cell subset sorted from them (not recorded which). The CDR3 here is CSARDPGTQETQYF. DNA for the CDR3: TGCAGTGCTAGAGATCCCGGCACCCAAGAGACCCAGTACTTC.